The entry below describes one T cell receptor beta chain. Antigen specificity is unknown. The V and J ends lost 7 bases and 5 bases respectively, with 17 bases between them. The germline V gene encodes CDR1 SQVTM and CDR2 ANQGSEA. This CDR3 contains 13 residues. TCRdb re-analysed the 5' RACE reads in MiXCR, keeping a single row per CDR3 protein. Counted here are some 340,000 distinct CDR3 sequences, over 10% occurring once; the ten biggest clones make up roughly 23%. This record comes from a study of T-cell memory formation after mild COVID-19. Study summary: The study found TCR clusters largely donor specific. Study results and limitations: A second wave of clones peaked on day 37, and their SARS-CoV-2 specificity went unconfirmed.

This receptor was obtained from a man between 18 and 29 years old who had mild COVID-19 (a few samples of this study predate the infection). Cell type and time point are not known. The specimen was PBMCs or a T cell subset sorted from them (not recorded which). The genes are TRBV29-1 and TRBJ1-1, with D possibly TRBD1 on 6 matching bases. CDR3 DNA: TGCAGCGCCGTTAGGGGGGCAACGACTGAAGCTTTCTTT. Translated: CSAVRGATTEAFF.